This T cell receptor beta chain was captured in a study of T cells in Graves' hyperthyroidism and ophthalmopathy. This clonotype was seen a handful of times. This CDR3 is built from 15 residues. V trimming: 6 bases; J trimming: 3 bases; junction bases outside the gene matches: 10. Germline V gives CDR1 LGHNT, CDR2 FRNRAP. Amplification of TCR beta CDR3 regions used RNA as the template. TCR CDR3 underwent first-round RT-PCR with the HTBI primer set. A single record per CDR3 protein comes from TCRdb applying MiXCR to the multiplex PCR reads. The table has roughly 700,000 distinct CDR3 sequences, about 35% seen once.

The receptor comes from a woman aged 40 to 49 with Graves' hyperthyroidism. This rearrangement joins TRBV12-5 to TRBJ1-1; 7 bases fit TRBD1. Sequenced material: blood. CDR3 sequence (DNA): TGTGCTAGTGGCCCCACGGGGGACAGTCACACTGAAGCTTTCTTT. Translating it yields CASGPTGDSHTEAFF. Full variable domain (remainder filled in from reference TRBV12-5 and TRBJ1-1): DARVTQTPRHKVTEMGQEVTMRCQPILGHNTVFWYRQTMMQGLELLAYFRNRAPLDDSGMPKDRFSAEMPDATLATLKIQPSEPRDSAVYFCASGPTGDSHTEAFFGQGTRLTVV.